This T cell receptor (beta chain) is from a study of CD8+ T cells in alopecia areata. CDR1 and CDR2 (germline): SGHAT, FQDESV (reference sequence). Trimming removed 5 bases at V and 2 bases at J, with 16 bases between. The CDR3 consists of 15 residues. Sequencing used cDNA as its template, made by extracting RNA and reverse transcribing it. Using immunoSEQ multiplex PCR, the repertoire was profiled, and TCRdb retains in-frame clones only, with some absent. The sample carries 150,000 to 200,000 clones, roughly 60% recorded once. As for treatment: oral pan-JAK inhibitor, 5-10 mg twice daily. From PBMCs, CD4+ and CD8+ T cells were sorted.

This TCR was recovered from a human donor with alopecia areata. This chain connects TRBV11-1 to TRBJ2-7; the D is unclear. Here the sequenced sample was CD4+ T cells sorted from blood, taken at week 24, from a patient treated with tofacitinib. DNA of the CDR3: TGTGCCAGCAGCCAGAGTGCAGGTGGGCCCTACGAGCAGTACTTC. The encoded protein is CASSQSAGGPYEQYF.